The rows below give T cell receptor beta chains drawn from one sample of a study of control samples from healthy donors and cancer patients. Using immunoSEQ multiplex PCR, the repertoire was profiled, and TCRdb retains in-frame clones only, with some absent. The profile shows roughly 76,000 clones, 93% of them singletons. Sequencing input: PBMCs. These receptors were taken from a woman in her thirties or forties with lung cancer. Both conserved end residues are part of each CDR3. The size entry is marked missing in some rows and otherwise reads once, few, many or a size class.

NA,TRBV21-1,CASTKGSDRGFAEAFF
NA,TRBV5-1,CASSSTLTSEETQYF
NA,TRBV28,CASSHSSGSISSPLHF
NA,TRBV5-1,CASSSGTSGGAKYNEQFF
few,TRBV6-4,CASSGDNTGELFF
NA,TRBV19,CASSILYGQNSPLHF
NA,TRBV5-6,CASSLEGITGELFF
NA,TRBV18,CASSGSQSVNQPQHF
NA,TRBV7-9,CASSPPVGNRLFF
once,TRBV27,CASSFGFEAFF
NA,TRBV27,CASRLVRDQPQHF
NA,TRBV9,CASSPPPPGLVTGELFF
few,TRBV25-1,CASSVDVTNEKLFF
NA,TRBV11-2,CASSPGNSPLHF
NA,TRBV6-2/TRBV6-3,CASSYRITSGGPDTQYF
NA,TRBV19,CASSNGFYNEQFF
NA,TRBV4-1,CASSQPQGAIKKLFF
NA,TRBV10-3,CAITRGPMNTEAFF
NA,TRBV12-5,CASGLGGSETQYF
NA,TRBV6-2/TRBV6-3,CASSRTGSLNNEQFF
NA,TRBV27,CASSRSTVNYGYTF
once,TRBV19,CASSPSTGIEQFF
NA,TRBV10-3,CAISESVGGAAGANVLTF
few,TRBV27,CASSRNRHYEQYF
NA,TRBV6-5,CASSSDPEGWNSPLHF
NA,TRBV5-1,CASSLAHPGQGSYEQYF
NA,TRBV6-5,CASSYEQGYNSPLHF
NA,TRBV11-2,CASSPPGIREKLFF
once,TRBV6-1,CASSERWRRPATNEKLFF
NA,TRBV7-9,CASSRSRGVPSDEQFF
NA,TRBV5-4,CASSARALNTEAFF